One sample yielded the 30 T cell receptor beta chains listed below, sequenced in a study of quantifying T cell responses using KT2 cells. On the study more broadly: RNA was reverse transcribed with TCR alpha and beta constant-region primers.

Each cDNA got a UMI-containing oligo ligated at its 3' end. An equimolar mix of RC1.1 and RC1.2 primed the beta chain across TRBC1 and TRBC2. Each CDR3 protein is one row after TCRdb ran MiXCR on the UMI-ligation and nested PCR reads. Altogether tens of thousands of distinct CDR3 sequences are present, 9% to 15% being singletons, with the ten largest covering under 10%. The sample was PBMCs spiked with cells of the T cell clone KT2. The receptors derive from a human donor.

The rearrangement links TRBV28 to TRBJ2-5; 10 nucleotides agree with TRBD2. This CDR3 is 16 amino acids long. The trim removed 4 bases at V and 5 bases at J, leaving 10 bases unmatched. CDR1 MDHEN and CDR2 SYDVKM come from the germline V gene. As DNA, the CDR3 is TGTGCCAGCAGTTCAACCGGGACTAGCGCCAGGGAGACCCAGTACTTC. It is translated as CASSSTGTSARETQYF.

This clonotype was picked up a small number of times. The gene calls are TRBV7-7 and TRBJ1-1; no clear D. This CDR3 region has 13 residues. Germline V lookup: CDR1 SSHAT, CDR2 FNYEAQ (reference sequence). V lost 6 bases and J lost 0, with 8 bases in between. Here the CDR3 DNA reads TGTGCCAGCAGAAGGGTCTTGAACACTGAAGCTTTCTTT. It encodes CASRRVLNTEAFF.

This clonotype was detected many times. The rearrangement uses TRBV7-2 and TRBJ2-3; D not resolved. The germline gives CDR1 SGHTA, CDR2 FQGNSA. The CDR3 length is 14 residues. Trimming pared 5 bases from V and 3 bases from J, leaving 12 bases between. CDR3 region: CASSELTTTDTQYF. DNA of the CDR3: TGTGCCAGCAGCGAGTTGACAACTACAGATACGCAGTATTTT.

CDR3 residues: CASSQVGLAGGSIYDTQYF. CDR3 DNA sequence: TGTGCCAGCAGCCAAGTCGGACTAGCGGGAGGCTCTATATACGATACGCAGTATTTT. J is TRBJ2-3 and V is TRBV14; TRBD2 aligns across 14 bases. Germline loops: CDR1 SGHDN, CDR2 FVKESK. The CDR3 runs 19 residues. The J segment lost 6 bases and the V segment lost 1 base, leaving 12 bases of the junction unmatched.

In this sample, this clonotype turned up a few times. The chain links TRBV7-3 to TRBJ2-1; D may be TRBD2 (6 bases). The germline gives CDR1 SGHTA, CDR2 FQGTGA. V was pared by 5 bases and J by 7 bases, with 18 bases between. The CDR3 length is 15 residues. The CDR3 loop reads CASSPAGTESNEQFF. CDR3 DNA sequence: TGTGCCAGCAGCCCCGCCGGGACTGAGTCTAATGAGCAGTTCTTC. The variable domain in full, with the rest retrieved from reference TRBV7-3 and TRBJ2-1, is GAGVSQTPSNKVTEKGKYVELRCDPISGHTALYWYRQSLGQGPEFLIYFQGTGAADDSGLPNDRFFAVRPEGSVSTLKIQRTERGDSAVYLCASSPAGTESNEQFFGPGTRLTVL.

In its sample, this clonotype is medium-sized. In DNA, the CDR3 is TGCAGCGTTAGCAGGGGGGGCACAGATACGCAGTATTTT. Translated: CSVSRGGTDTQYF. V is TRBV29-1 and J is TRBJ2-3; D might be TRBD1 (7 bases). This CDR3 is built from 13 residues. In germline, CDR1 is SQVTM, CDR2 ANQGSEA. Trimming removed 5 bases at V and 1 base at J, with 10 bases between.

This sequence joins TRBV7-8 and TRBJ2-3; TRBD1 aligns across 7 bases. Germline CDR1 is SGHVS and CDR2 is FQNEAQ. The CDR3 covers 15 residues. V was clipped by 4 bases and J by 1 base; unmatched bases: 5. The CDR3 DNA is TGTGCCAGCAGCTCCCGGGACAGCGGCACAGATACGCAGTATTTT. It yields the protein CASSSRDSGTDTQYF.

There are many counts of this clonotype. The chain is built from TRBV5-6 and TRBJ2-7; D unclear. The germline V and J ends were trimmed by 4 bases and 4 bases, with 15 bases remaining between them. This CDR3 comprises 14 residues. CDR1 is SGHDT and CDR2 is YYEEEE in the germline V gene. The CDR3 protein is CASSPGDLGYEQYF. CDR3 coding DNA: TGTGCCAGCAGCCCCGGTGACCTGGGGTACGAGCAGTACTTC. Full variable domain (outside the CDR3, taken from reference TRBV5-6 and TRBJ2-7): DAGVTQSPTHLIKTRGQQVTLRCSPKSGHDTVSWYQQALGQGPQFIFQYYEEEERQRGNFPDRFSGHQFPNYSSELNVNALLLGDSALYLCASSPGDLGYEQYFGPGTRLTVT.

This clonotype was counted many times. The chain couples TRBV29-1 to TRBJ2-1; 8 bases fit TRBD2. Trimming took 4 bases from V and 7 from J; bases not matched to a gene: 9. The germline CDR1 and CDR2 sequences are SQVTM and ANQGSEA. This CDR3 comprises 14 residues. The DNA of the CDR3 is TGCAGCGTTGTCGGGAGGGGTGTAACAAATGAGCAGTTCTTC. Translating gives CSVVGRGVTNEQFF.

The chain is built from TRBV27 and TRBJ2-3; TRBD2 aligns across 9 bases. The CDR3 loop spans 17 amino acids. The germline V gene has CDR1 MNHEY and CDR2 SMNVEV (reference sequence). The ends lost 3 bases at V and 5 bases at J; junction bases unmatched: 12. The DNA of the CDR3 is TGTGCCAGCAGTTTCGGGCTAGCGGGGCCCAGAGGAGATACGCAGTATTTT. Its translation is CASSFGLAGPRGDTQYF.

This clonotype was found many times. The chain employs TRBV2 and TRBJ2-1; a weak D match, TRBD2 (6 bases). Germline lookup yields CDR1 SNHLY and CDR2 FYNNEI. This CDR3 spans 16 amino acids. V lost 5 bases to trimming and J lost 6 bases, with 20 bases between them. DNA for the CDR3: TGTGCCAGCAGTCCCGAGGCACTAGCCTCTTCCAATGAGCAGTTCTTC. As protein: CASSPEALASSNEQFF.

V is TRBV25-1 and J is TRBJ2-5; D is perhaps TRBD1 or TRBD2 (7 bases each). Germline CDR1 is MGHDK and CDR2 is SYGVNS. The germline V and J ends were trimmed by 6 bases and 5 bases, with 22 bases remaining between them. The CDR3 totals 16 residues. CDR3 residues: CASRQGRGRTQETQYF. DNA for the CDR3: TGTGCCAGCAGACAAGGGAGGGGGCGGACACAGGAGACCCAGTACTTC.

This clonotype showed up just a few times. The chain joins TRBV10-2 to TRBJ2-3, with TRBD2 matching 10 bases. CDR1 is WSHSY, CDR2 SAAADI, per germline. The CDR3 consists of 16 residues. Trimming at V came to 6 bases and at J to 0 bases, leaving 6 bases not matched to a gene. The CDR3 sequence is CASSKTSGPSTDTQYF. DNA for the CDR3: TGCGCCAGCAGCAAGACTAGCGGGCCAAGCACAGATACGCAGTATTTT.

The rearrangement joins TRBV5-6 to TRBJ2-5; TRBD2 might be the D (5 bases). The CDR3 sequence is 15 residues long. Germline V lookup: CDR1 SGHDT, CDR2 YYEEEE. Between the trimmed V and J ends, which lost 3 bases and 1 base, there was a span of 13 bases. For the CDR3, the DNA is TGTGCCAGCAGCTCTCCTTCGGAGGTCCAAGAGACCCAGTACTTC. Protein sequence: CASSSPSEVQETQYF.

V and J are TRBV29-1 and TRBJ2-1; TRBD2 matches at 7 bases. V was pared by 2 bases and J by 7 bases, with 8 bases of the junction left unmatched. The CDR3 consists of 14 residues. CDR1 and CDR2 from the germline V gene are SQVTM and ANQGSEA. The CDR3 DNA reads TGCAGCGTTGAACTGGGCGGGAGCTGGAATGAGCAGTTCTTC. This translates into CSVELGGSWNEQFF.

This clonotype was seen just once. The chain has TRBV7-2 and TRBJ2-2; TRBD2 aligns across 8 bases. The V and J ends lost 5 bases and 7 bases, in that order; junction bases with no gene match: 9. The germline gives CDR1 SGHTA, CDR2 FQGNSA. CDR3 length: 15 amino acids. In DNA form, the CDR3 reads TGTGCCAGCAGCCTAAACGGGGGGGGAATCGGGGAGCTGTTTTTT. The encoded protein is CASSLNGGGIGELFF.

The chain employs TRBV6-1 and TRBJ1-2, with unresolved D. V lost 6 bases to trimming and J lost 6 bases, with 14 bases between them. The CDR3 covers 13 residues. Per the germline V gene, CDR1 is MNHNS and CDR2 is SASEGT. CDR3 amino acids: CASRELYADGYTF. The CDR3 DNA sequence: TGTGCCAGCAGAGAACTTTACGCTGATGGCTACACCTTC.

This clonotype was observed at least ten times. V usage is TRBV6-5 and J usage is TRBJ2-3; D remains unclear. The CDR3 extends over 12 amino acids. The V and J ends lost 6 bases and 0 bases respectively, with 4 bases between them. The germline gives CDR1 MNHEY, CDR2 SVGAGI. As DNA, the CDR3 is TGTGCCAGCAGGGACAGCACAGATACGCAGTATTTT. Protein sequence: CASRDSTDTQYF.

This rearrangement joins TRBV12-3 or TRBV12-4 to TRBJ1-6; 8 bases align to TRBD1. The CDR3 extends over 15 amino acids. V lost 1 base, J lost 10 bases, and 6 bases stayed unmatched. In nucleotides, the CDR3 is TGTGCCAGCAGTTTAGGGGGACAGGCAAGGTCACCCCTCCACTTT. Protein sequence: CASSLGGQARSPLHF.

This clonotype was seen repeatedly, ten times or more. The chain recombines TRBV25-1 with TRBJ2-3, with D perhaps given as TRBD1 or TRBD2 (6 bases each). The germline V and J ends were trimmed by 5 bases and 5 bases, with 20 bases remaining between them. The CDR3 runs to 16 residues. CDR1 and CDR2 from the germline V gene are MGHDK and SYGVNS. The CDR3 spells CASSPLGGAQGDTQYF. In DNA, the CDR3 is TGTGCCAGCAGTCCCCTGGGGGGCGCCCAGGGAGATACGCAGTATTTT.

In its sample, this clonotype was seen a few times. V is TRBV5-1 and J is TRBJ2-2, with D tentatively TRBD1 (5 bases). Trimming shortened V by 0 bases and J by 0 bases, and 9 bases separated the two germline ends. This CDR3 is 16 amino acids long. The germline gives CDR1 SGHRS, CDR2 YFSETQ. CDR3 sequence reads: CASSLAGNPNTGELFF. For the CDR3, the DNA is TGCGCCAGCAGCTTGGCAGGGAACCCGAACACCGGGGAGCTGTTTTTT.

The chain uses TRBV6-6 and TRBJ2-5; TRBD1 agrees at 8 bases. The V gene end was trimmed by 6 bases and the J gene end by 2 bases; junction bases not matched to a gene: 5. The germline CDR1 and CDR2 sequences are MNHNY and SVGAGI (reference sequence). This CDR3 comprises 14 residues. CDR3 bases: TGTGCCAGCAGATCAGGGGGCGGACAAGAGACCCAGTACTTC. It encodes CASRSGGGQETQYF.

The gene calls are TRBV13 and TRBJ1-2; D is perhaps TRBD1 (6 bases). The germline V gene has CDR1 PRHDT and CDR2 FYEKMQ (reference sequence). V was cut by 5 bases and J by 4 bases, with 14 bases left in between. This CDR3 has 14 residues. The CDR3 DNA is TGTGCCAGCAGCCTCCGGACAGTGGGCTATGGCTACACCTTC. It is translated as CASSLRTVGYGYTF.

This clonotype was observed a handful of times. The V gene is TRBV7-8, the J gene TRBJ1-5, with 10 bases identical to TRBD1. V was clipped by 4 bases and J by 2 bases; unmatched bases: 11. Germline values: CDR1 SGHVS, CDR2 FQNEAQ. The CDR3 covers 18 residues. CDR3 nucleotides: TGTGCCAGCAGCTCCCGGGACAGGGGTTTTAGGGGCAATCAGCCCCAGCATTTT. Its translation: CASSSRDRGFRGNQPQHF.

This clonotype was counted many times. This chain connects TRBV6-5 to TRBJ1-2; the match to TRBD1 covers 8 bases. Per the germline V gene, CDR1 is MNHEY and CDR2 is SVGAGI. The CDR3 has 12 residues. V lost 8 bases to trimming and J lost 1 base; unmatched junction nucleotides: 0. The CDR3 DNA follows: TGTGCCAGCGGACAGGGTAACTATGGCTACACCTTC. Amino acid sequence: CASGQGNYGYTF.

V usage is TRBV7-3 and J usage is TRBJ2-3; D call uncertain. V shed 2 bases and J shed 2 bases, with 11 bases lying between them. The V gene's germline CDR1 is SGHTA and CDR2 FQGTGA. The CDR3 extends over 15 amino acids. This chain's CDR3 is CASSLYSGPTDTQYF. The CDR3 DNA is TGTGCCAGCAGCTTATACAGTGGGCCCACAGATACGCAGTATTTT.

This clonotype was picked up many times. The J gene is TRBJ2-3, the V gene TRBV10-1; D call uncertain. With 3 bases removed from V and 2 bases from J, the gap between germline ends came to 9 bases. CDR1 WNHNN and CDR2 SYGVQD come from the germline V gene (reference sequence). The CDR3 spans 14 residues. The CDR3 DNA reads TGCGCCAGCAGTGACAGTTACTACACAGATACGCAGTATTTT. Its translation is CASSDSYYTDTQYF.

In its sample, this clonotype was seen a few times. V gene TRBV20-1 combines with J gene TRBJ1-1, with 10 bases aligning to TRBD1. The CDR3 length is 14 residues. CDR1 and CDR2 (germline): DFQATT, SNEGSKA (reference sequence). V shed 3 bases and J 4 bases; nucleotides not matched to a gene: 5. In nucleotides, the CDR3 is TGCAGTGCTAGGGACAGGGGGATCGGCACTGAAGCTTTCTTT. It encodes CSARDRGIGTEAFF.

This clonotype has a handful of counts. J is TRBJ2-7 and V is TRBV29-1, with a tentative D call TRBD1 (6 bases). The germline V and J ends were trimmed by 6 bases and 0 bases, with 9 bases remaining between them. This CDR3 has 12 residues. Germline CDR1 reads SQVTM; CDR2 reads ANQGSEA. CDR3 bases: TGCAGCGTCAGGACAGACTCCTACGAGCAGTACTTC. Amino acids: CSVRTDSYEQYF.

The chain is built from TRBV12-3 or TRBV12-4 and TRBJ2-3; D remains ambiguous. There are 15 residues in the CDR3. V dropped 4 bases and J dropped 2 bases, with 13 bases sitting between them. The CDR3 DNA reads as TGTGCCAGCAGTTCAACCACGGAGAACACAGATACGCAGTATTTT. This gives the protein CASSSTTENTDTQYF.